The present TCR beta chain was sequenced within a study of shared clonotypes between healthy human individuals. With 4 bases clipped from V and 4 bases from J, the junction kept 16 bases outside the gene matches. The germline gives CDR1 WSHSY, CDR2 SAAADI. This CDR3 contains 18 residues. Naive CD8 isolation took CD45RO-negative cells positively selected for CCR7 and excluded terminally differentiated effector memory CD45RA+ cells. When replicate PCRs were run on sorted subsets, they used 150 to 200 ng DNA, approximately 33,000 T cell genomes. In the original processing: Filtering differed since immunoSEQ provided only junctions, with no quality scores. Assay used: immunoSEQ multiplex PCR; TCRdb lists only in-frame clones, some missing. The V and J calls and the clone size are those of that table, but D and trimming were determined from the DNA. The data show more than 2 million clones, approximately 94% seen once.

Study outcomes and limitations: Researchers found naive subsets generally carried larger estimated richness than memory subsets.

This clone appeared a single time. Its antigen remains unknown. This TCR derives from a man aged 18 to 29 in good health. Sample: naive CD8+ T cells sorted from blood. V gene TRBV10-2 combines with J gene TRBJ2-7; 10 nucleotides align to TRBD2. The DNA for the CDR3 is TGCGCCAGCAGTGGACCTCTAGCGGGAGAGGGCTGGAGGTACGAGCAGTACTTC. Its translation is CASSGPLAGEGWRYEQYF.